The entry below describes one T cell receptor beta chain. The data were obtained in a study of cytomegalovirus exposure and HLA in healthy donors. Between the trimmed V and J ends, which lost 7 bases and 5 bases, there was a span of 21 bases. The CDR3 contains 16 residues. Per the germline V gene, CDR1 is SNHLY and CDR2 is FYNNEI. 13 Jbeta primers and 60 Vbeta primers were used for the PCR. Using immunoSEQ multiplex PCR, the repertoire was profiled, and TCRdb retains in-frame clones only, with some absent. This sample has about 130,000 clones, with roughly 80% found just once. This clonotype originated in a woman in her thirties or forties in good health and CMV-seropositive. The V gene is TRBV2, the J gene TRBJ2-1; TRBD1 might be the D (6 bases). Sequenced material: PBMCs. CDR3: CASNRKTGPEDNEQFF. Here the CDR3 DNA reads TGTGCCAGCAACCGCAAGACAGGTCCCGAAGACAATGAGCAGTTCTTC.